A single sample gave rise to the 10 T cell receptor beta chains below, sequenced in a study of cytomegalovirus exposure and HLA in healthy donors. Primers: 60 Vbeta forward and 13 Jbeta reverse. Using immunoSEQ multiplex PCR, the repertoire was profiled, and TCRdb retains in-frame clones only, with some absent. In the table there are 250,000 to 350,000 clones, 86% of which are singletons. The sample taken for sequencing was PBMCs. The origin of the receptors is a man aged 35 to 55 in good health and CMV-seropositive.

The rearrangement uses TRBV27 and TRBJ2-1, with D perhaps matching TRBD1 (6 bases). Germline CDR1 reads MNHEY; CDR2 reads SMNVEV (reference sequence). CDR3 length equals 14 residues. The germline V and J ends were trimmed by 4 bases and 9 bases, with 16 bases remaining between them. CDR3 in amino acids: CASSSITGRGEQFF. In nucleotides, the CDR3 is TGTGCCAGCAGTTCGATTACAGGGAGAGGTGAGCAGTTCTTC.

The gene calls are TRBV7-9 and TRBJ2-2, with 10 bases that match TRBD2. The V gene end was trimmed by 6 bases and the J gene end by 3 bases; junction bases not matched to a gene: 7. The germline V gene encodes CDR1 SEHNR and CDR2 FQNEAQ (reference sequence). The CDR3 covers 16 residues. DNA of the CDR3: TGTGCCAGCAGACCACTTAGCGGGAGGTACACCGGGGAGCTGTTTTTT. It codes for CASRPLSGRYTGELFF.

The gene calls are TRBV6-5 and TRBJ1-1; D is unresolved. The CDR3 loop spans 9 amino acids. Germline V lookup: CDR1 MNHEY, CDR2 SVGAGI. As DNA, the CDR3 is TGTGCGATAGACGGCGGAGCTTTCTTT. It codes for CAIDGGAFF.

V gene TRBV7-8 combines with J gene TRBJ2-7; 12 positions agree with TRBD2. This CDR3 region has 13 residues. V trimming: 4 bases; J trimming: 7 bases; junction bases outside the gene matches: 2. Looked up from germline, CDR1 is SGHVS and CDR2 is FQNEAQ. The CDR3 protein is CASSSSGRGEQYF. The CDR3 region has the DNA TGTGCCAGCAGCTCTAGCGGGAGGGGTGAGCAGTACTTC.

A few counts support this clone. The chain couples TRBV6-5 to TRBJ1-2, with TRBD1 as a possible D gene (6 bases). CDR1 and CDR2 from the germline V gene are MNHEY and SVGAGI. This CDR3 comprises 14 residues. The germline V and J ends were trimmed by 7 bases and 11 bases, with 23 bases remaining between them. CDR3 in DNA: TGTGCCAGCACCGCTGGGGGCAGACCTCTCTATTACACCTTC. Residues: CASTAGGRPLYYTF.

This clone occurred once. This CDR3 reads CASSNFSPTDTQYF. For the CDR3, the DNA is TGTGCCAGCAGTAACTTCTCTCCCACAGATACGCAGTATTTT. This sequence joins TRBV6-1 and TRBJ2-3; D is unresolved. The CDR3 sequence is 14 residues long. V lost 5 bases to trimming and J lost 2 bases, with 11 bases between them. The V gene's germline CDR1 is MNHNS and CDR2 SASEGT.

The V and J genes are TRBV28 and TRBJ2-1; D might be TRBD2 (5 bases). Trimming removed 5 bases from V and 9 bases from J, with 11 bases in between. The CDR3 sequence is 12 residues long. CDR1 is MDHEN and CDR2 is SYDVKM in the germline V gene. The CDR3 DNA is TGTGCCAGCAGTCCGTTGGGGAGTGAGCAGTTCTTC. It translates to CASSPLGSEQFF.

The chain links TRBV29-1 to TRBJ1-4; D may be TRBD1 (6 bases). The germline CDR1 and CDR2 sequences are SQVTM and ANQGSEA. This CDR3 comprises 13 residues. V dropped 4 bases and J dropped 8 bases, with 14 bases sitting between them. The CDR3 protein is CSVGGGEREKLFF. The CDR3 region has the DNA TGCAGCGTTGGAGGGGGTGAGCGAGAAAAACTGTTTTTT. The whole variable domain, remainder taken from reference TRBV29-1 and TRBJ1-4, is SAVISQKPSRDICQRGTSLTIQCQVDSQVTMMFWYRQQPGQSLTLIATANQGSEATYESGFVIDKFPISRPNLTFSTLTVSNMSPEDSSIYLCSVGGGEREKLFFGSGTQLSVL.

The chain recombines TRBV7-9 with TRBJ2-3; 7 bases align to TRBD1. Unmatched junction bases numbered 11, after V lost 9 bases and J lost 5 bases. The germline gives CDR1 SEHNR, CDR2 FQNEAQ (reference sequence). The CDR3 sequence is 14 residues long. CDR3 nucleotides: TGTGCCAGTAGTAGCGACAGGGAAGGAGATACGCAGTATTTT. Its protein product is CASSSDREGDTQYF. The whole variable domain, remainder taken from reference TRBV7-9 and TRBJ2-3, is DTGVSQNPRHKITKRGQNVTFRCDPISEHNRLYWYRQTLGQGPEFLTYFQNEAQLEKSRLLSDRFSAERPKGSFSTLEIQRTEQGDSAMYLCASSSDREGDTQYFGPGTRLTVL.

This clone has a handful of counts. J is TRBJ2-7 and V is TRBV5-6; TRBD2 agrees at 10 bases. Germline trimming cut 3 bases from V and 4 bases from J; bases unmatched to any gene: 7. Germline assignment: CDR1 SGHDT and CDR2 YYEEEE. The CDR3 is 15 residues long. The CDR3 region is CASSWGGTSEYEQYF. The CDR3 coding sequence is TGTGCCAGCAGCTGGGGGGGGACTAGCGAGTACGAGCAGTACTTC.